Sequencing of this TCR beta chain was carried out in a study of cytomegalovirus exposure and HLA in healthy donors. It was with 60 Vbeta and 13 Jbeta primers that the PCR ran. As originally analysed: A later analysis counted tens of millions of unique TCR beta chains, around 10 million shared. TCRdb's copy holds only in-frame clones and misses some; the assay was immunoSEQ multiplex PCR. V, J and clone size were drawn from that table, and D and trimming were deduced from the DNA. The repertoire holds about 85,000 clones, with approximately 65% as singletons. Germline CDR1 is MDHEN and CDR2 is SYDVKM. J lost 6 bases, V lost 5 bases, and 8 bases had no gene match. The CDR3 covers 15 residues. Overall study findings and caveats: Highest at DRB1 and lowest at HLA-C, TCR association rates differed among HLA loci in a later analysis. A likely sequencing artifact accounted for one observed cluster of highly shared sequence variants.

For this clone: Antigen unknown.

The source material was PBMCs. The clonotype was recovered from a man aged 25-45 years in good health and CMV-seronegative. This chain uses TRBV28 with TRBJ2-7; 12 nucleotides match TRBD2. The CDR3 loop reads CASSILAGGPGEQYF. The DNA for the CDR3 is TGTGCCAGCAGTATCCTAGCGGGAGGGCCGGGCGAGCAGTACTTC.